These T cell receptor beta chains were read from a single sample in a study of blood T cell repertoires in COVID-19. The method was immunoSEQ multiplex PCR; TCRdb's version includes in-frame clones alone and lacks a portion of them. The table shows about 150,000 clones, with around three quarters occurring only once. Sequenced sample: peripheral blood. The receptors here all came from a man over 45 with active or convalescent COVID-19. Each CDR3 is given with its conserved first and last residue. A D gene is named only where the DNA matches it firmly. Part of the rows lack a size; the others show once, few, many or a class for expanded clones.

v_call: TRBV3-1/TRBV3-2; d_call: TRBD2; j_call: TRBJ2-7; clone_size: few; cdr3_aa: CASSQDAGVYEQYF; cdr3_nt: TGTGCCAGCAGCCAAGACGCGGGAGTCTACGAGCAGTACTTC
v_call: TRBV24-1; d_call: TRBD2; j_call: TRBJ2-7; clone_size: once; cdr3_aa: CATSDPGTSGYEQYF; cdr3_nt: TGTGCCACCAGTGATCCCGGGACTAGCGGCTACGAGCAGTACTTC
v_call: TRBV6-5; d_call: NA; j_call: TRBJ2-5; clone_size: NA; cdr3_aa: CASSLSGEETQYF; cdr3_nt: TGTGCCAGCAGTCTATCAGGGGAAGAGACCCAGTACTTC
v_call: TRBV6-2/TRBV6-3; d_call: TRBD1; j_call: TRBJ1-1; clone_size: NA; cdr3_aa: CASSYDRGITEAFF; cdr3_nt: TGTGCCAGCAGTTACGACAGGGGGATCACTGAAGCTTTCTTT
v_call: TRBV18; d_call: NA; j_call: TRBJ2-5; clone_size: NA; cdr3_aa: CASSRRAGRQETQYF; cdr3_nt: TGTGCCAGCTCACGAAGGGCGGGCCGCCAAGAGACCCAGTACTTC
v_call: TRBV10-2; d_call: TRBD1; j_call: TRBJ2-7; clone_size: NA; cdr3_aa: CASTAGTGISLEQYF; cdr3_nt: TGCGCCAGCACCGCCGGGACAGGGATCTCTCTCGAGCAGTACTTC
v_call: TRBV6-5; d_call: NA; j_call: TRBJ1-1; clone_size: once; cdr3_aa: CASSSGVRAFF; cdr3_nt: TGTGCCAGCAGTTCGGGGGTTAGAGCTTTCTTT
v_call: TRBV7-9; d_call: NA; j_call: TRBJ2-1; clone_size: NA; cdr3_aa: CASSLRSSSYNEQFF; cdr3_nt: TGTGCCAGCAGCTTAAGGTCTAGCTCCTACAATGAGCAGTTCTTC
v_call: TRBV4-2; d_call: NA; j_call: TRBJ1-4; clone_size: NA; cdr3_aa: CASSQSARVTNEKLFF; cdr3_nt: TGTGCCAGCAGCCAATCGGCCAGGGTTACTAATGAAAAACTGTTTTTT
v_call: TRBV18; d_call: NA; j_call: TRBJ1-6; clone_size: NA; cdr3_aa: CASSLRDSHNSPLHF; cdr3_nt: TGTGCCAGCTCTCTTCGGGACTCCCATAATTCACCCCTCCACTTT
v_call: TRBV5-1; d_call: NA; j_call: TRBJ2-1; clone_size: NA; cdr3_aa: CASSLDVSGEQFF; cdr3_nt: TGCGCCAGCAGCTTGGATGTTAGCGGCGAGCAGTTCTTC
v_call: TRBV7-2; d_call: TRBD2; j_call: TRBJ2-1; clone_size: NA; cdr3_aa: CASSRTSRYNEQFF; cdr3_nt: TGTGCCAGCAGCCGGACTAGCCGCTACAATGAGCAGTTCTTC
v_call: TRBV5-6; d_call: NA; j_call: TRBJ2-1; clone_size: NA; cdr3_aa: CASSHGGPNEQFF; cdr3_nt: TGTGCCAGCAGCCACGGGGGGCCCAATGAGCAGTTCTTC
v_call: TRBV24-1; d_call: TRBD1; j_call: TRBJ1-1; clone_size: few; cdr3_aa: CATSDRGQGNTEAFF; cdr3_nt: TGTGCCACCAGTGATAGGGGACAGGGAAACACTGAAGCTTTCTTT
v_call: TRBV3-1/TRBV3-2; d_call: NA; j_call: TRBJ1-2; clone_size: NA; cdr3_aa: CASSQGALGAGYTF; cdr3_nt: TGTGCCAGCAGCCAAGGAGCCCTGGGCGCAGGCTACACCTTC
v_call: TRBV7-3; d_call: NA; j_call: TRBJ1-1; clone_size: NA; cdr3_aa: CASSLQGKNTEAFF; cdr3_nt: TGTGCCAGCAGCCTTCAGGGTAAGAACACTGAAGCTTTCTTT
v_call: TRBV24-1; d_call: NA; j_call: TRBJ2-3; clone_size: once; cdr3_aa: CATSDSTGRTDTQYF; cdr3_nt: TGTGCCACCAGTGATTCAACAGGCCGCACAGATACGCAGTATTTT
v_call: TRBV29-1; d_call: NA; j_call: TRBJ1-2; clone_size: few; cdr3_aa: CSVETAARANYGYTF; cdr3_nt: TGCAGCGTTGAAACGGCGGCTCGAGCTAACTATGGCTACACCTTC
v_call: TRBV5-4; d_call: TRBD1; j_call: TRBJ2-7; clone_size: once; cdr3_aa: CASSLGQGASEQYF; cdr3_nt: TGTGCCAGCAGCTTAGGACAGGGGGCCTCCGAGCAGTACTTC
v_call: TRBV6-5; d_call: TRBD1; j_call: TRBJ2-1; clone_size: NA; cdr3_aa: CASSYLLGQGADEQFF; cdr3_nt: TGTGCCAGCAGTTACCTCCTGGGACAGGGGGCAGATGAGCAGTTCTTC
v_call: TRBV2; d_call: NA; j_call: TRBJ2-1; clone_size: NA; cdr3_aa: CASTRPGEIAYNEQFF; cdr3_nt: TGTGCCAGCACTCGTCCAGGGGAAATCGCCTACAATGAGCAGTTCTTC
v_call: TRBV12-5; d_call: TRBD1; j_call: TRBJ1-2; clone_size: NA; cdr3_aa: CASGMGTVGDYTF; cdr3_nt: TGTGCTAGTGGTATGGGGACAGTCGGGGACTACACCTTC
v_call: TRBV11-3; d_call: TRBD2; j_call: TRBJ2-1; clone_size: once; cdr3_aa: CASSLATTAGGDEQFF; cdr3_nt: TGTGCCAGCAGCTTAGCCACGACGGCGGGAGGGGATGAGCAGTTCTTC
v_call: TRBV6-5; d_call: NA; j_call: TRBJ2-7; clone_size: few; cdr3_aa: CASSSHSEQYF; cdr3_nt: TGTGCCAGCAGTTCTCACTCCGAGCAGTACTTC